Given below is one TCR beta chain in context. The target antigen is unknown. The CDR3 is made up of 14 amino acids. Per the germline V gene, CDR1 is MNHEY and CDR2 is SMNVEV (reference sequence). V shed 2 bases and J shed 1 base, with 8 bases lying between them. This sample was taken from a study of T cell responses to AZD1222 COVID-19 vaccine. Findings and limits, study-wide: Recipients of AZD1222 seropositive at baseline numbered only 6 or 7. Along spike, vaccine-associated CD4 TCRs were found throughout, with dominance at 160-218 and 743-854.

This table comes from immunoSEQ multiplex PCR, and its TCRdb copy is limited to in-frame clones, with some not included. The table records roughly 160,000 clones, 75% to 95% of them present only once. The sample consisted of peripheral blood, taken on day 0 of AZD1222 vaccination. The sequence was collected from an adult in good health. The V call is TRBV27, the J call TRBJ1-1, with D unresolved. CDR3 bases: TGTGCCAGCAGTTTAAGCCCGGGGAACACTGAAGCTTTCTTT. It encodes CASSLSPGNTEAFF.